One and the same sample provided the 12 T cell receptor beta chains below, sequenced in a study of OX40 agonist ivuxolimab in advanced cancers. Data came from immunoSEQ multiplex PCR; TCRdb stores just in-frame clones and leaves some out. The data show roughly 46,000 clones, with 70% to 85% seen just once and 1.5% to 2% held by the top ten. The material sequenced was CD4+ or CD8+ T cells sorted from blood, taken in a trial of the OX40 agonist ivuxolimab. The source of these receptors is an adult with an advanced solid tumor such as melanoma, head and neck, liver or kidney cancer.

The chain carries TRBV12-5 and TRBJ1-3; D gene unclear. The CDR3 covers 10 residues. Per germline, CDR1 LGHNT and CDR2 FRNRAP. V lost 7 bases, J lost 2 bases, and 0 bases lay in between. This CDR3 is CASAGNTIYF. The CDR3 nucleotides read TGTGCTAGTGCTGGAAACACCATATATTTT.

The chain employs TRBV5-1 and TRBJ2-1, with 7 bases matching TRBD2. The CDR3 runs to 15 residues. CDR1 SGHRS and CDR2 YFSETQ come from the germline V gene. V lost 1 base, J lost 2 bases, and 3 bases stayed unmatched. CDR3 sequence (DNA): TGCGCCAGCAGCTTGCCCAGCGGGGCCTACAATGAGCAGTTCTTC. Amino acids: CASSLPSGAYNEQFF.

The chain is built from TRBV19 and TRBJ2-4; 9 bases line up with TRBD1. The CDR3 loop spans 17 amino acids. The germline CDR1 and CDR2 sequences are LNHDA and SQIVND (reference sequence). With 5 bases clipped from V and 3 bases from J, the junction kept 11 bases outside the gene matches. CDR3 region: CASSLTQGAKVKNIQYF. The CDR3 region has the DNA TGTGCCAGTAGTCTGACACAGGGGGCGAAAGTCAAAAACATTCAGTACTTC.

This clone was seen more than once but under ten times. The chain couples TRBV2 to TRBJ1-1; D is unresolved. The V gene's germline CDR1 is SNHLY and CDR2 FYNNEI. The CDR3 loop spans 11 amino acids. V was pared by 7 bases and J by 7 bases, with 10 bases between. The CDR3, as DNA: TGTGCCAGCATCCGGGCCCGTGAAGCTTTCTTT. Translating it yields CASIRAREAFF.

The CDR3 is CASSTQANTEAFF. CDR3 DNA: TGTGCCAGCAGCACACAGGCGAACACTGAAGCTTTCTTT. The chain couples TRBV7-2 to TRBJ1-1; possible D gene TRBD1, 5 bases. CDR1 and CDR2 from the germline V gene are SGHTA and FQGNSA. Trimming pared 5 bases from V and 1 base from J, leaving 8 bases between. The CDR3 contains 13 residues.

The chain links TRBV7-9 to TRBJ1-4; D call uncertain. The CDR3 sequence is 12 residues long. Looked up from germline, CDR1 is SEHNR and CDR2 is FQNEAQ (reference sequence). V lost 5 bases and J 11 bases, leaving 12 bases between the germline ends. For the CDR3, the DNA is TGTGCCAGCAGCCCCCGTTTAGAGAAACTGTTTTTT. This gives the protein CASSPRLEKLFF.

The chain recombines TRBV5-1 with TRBJ2-2; D not resolved. Germline CDR1 is SGHRS and CDR2 is YFSETQ. This CDR3 region has 16 residues. The V end was cut by 0 bases, the J end by 1 base, with 10 bases between. CDR3 nucleotide sequence: TGCGCCAGCAGCTTGGAGCGCCCGGTGAACACCGGGGAGCTGTTTTTT. This gives the protein CASSLERPVNTGELFF. Full variable domain (remainder filled in from reference TRBV5-1 and TRBJ2-2): KAGVTQTPRYLIKTRGQQVTLSCSPISGHRSVSWYQQTPGQGLQFLFEYFSETQRNKGNFPGRFSGRQFSNSRSEMNVSTLELGDSALYLCASSLERPVNTGELFFGEGSRLTVL.

The V gene is TRBV2, the J gene TRBJ1-2, with D unclear. Trimming removed 4 bases from V and 4 bases from J, with 31 bases in between. Germline-derived CDR1 and CDR2 are SNHLY and FYNNEI. The CDR3 spans 20 residues. The CDR3 is CASSVGWISGQHRGSYGYTF. Here the CDR3 DNA reads TGTGCCAGCAGTGTGGGGTGGATCAGCGGGCAACATCGGGGTAGCTATGGCTACACCTTC.

The rearrangement links TRBV6-6 to TRBJ2-3; perhaps TRBD1 as D (5 bases). Trimming stripped 5 bases from V and 3 bases from J, with 15 bases between. CDR3 length: 15 residues. Germline values: CDR1 MNHNY, CDR2 SVGAGI (reference sequence). In DNA, the CDR3 is TGTGCCAGCAGTATTGGGGCTCGCATTACAGATACGCAGTATTTT. Translating gives CASSIGARITDTQYF.

The V gene is TRBV4-2, the J gene TRBJ2-2; 9 nucleotides line up with TRBD1. Looked up from germline, CDR1 is LGHNA and CDR2 is YNFKEQ. V dropped 4 bases and J dropped 4; count of bases not matched to a gene: 7. The CDR3 has 16 amino acids. The CDR3 bases are TGTGCCAGCAGCCTGGACAGGGGTTCTGGCACCGGGGAGCTGTTTTTT. As protein: CASSLDRGSGTGELFF.

V gene TRBV5-1 combines with J gene TRBJ1-1; D possibly corresponds to TRBD1 (5 bases). Trimming removed 4 bases from V and 12 bases from J, with 13 bases in between. CDR1 and CDR2 from the germline V gene are SGHRS and YFSETQ. The CDR3 consists of 11 residues. The CDR3 region is CASSHGTRSFF. As DNA, the CDR3 is TGCGCCAGCAGCCACGGGACTAGGTCTTTCTTT.

The rearrangement joins TRBV7-3 to TRBJ2-1; no firm D call. The CDR3 has 12 amino acids. The germline gives CDR1 SGHTA, CDR2 FQGTGA. Trimming left V 1 base short and J 15 bases short, with 13 bases between. CDR3 region: CASSLISGFAFF. For the CDR3, the DNA is TGTGCCAGCAGCTTAATATCTGGGTTTGCGTTCTTC.